These T cell receptor beta chains were read from a single sample in a study of cytomegalovirus exposure and HLA in healthy donors. Assay: immunoSEQ multiplex PCR; the TCRdb copy retains only in-frame clones and omits some. This sample has 93,000 or so clones, with approximately 66% found just once. The specimen was PBMCs. All receptors derive from a woman aged 50 to 60 in good health and CMV-seronegative. The CDR3 runs from the conserved cysteine through the conserved F or W. The D gene is left open where the match is weak. For some rows the clone size is stated as once, few or many, or as a class when expanded; others skip it.

cdr3_aa: CASSPLGGNTGELFF; cdr3_nt: TGTGCCAGCAGCCCACTGGGGGGGAACACCGGGGAGCTGTTTTTT; d_call: .; clone_size: .; j_call: TRBJ2-2; v_call: TRBV9
cdr3_aa: CASSLVRGQYF; cdr3_nt: TGTGCCAGCAGCTTAGTCCGGGGGCAGTACTTC; d_call: .; clone_size: .; j_call: TRBJ2-7; v_call: TRBV7-9
cdr3_aa: CASSGQGWGTDTQYF; cdr3_nt: TGCGCCAGCAGCGGACAGGGTTGGGGCACAGATACGCAGTATTTT; d_call: TRBD1; clone_size: .; j_call: TRBJ2-3; v_call: TRBV5-1
cdr3_aa: CASSAGLQETQYF; cdr3_nt: TGTGCCAGCTCAGCGGGACTACAAGAGACCCAGTACTTC; d_call: TRBD2; clone_size: .; j_call: TRBJ2-5; v_call: TRBV18
cdr3_aa: CASSLTSENEQFF; cdr3_nt: TGTGCCAGCAGCTTGACTAGCGAAAATGAGCAGTTCTTC; d_call: TRBD2; clone_size: .; j_call: TRBJ2-1; v_call: TRBV7-3
cdr3_aa: CASSTETGTEAFF; cdr3_nt: TGCGCCAGCAGCACGGAGACAGGCACTGAAGCTTTCTTT; d_call: .; clone_size: .; j_call: TRBJ1-1; v_call: TRBV5-1
cdr3_aa: CASVSGLAYTGELFF; cdr3_nt: TGCGCCAGCGTCTCCGGGCTAGCATACACCGGGGAGCTGTTTTTT; d_call: .; clone_size: .; j_call: TRBJ2-2; v_call: TRBV5-1
cdr3_aa: CASTPGLAGVGEQYF; cdr3_nt: TGTGCCAGCACCCCGGGACTAGCGGGAGTAGGTGAGCAGTACTTC; d_call: TRBD2; clone_size: .; j_call: TRBJ2-7; v_call: TRBV7-8
cdr3_aa: CASTQGQRNQPQHF; cdr3_nt: TGTGCCAGCACCCAGGGACAGCGGAATCAGCCCCAGCATTTT; d_call: TRBD1; clone_size: .; j_call: TRBJ1-5; v_call: TRBV6-1
cdr3_aa: CASSLTEAGAQHF; cdr3_nt: TGTGCCAGCAGCTTAACGGAGGCTGGGGCCCAGCATTTT; d_call: .; clone_size: .; j_call: TRBJ1-5; v_call: TRBV7-2
cdr3_aa: CASSSLSGGIQPQHF; cdr3_nt: TGTGCCAGCAGTTCGCTTTCTGGGGGCATTCAGCCCCAGCATTTT; d_call: .; clone_size: few; j_call: TRBJ1-5; v_call: TRBV27
cdr3_aa: CASGGQPTNEKLFF; cdr3_nt: TGTGCCAGCGGAGGACAGCCAACTAATGAAAAACTGTTTTTT; d_call: .; clone_size: .; j_call: TRBJ1-4; v_call: TRBV2
cdr3_aa: CASSYLNSDTQYF; cdr3_nt: TGTGCCAGCAGTTACTTAAACAGCGATACGCAGTATTTT; d_call: .; clone_size: .; j_call: TRBJ2-3; v_call: TRBV6-5
cdr3_aa: CASSGLAGETQYF; cdr3_nt: TGTGCCAGCAGCGGACTAGCCGGTGAGACCCAGTACTTC; d_call: TRBD2; clone_size: once; j_call: TRBJ2-5; v_call: TRBV7-9
cdr3_aa: CASSLQGATNEKLFF; cdr3_nt: TGTGCCAGCAGCCTACAGGGGGCAACTAATGAAAAACTGTTTTTT; d_call: TRBD1; clone_size: few; j_call: TRBJ1-4; v_call: TRBV7-2
cdr3_aa: CASSLGGGQVETQYF; cdr3_nt: TGTGCCAGCAGCTTGGGAGGGGGTCAAGTAGAGACCCAGTACTTC; d_call: .; clone_size: .; j_call: TRBJ2-5; v_call: TRBV5-4
cdr3_aa: CASSTDQDYGYTF; cdr3_nt: TGTGCCAGCAGCACCGACCAGGACTATGGCTACACCTTC; d_call: .; clone_size: few; j_call: TRBJ1-2; v_call: TRBV28
cdr3_aa: CSVDEEGRYEQYF; cdr3_nt: TGCAGCGTTGATGAGGAGGGTCGGTACGAGCAGTACTTC; d_call: .; clone_size: once; j_call: TRBJ2-7; v_call: TRBV29-1
cdr3_aa: CASRLAGDSYNEQFF; cdr3_nt: TGTGCCAGCAGGCTCGCGGGGGATTCCTACAATGAGCAGTTCTTC; d_call: TRBD2; clone_size: .; j_call: TRBJ2-1; v_call: TRBV6-1
cdr3_aa: CASSPLPGNQETQYF; cdr3_nt: TGTGCCAGCAGCCCCTTACCCGGGAACCAAGAGACCCAGTACTTC; d_call: .; clone_size: .; j_call: TRBJ2-5; v_call: TRBV7-7
cdr3_aa: CATEGTSGLEQFF; cdr3_nt: TGTGCCACAGAGGGGACTAGCGGGCTTGAGCAGTTCTTC; d_call: TRBD2; clone_size: .; j_call: TRBJ2-1; v_call: TRBV10-3
cdr3_aa: CASSLLAGQETQYF; cdr3_nt: TGTGCCAGCAGTTTATTGGCGGGCCAAGAGACCCAGTACTTC; d_call: .; clone_size: .; j_call: TRBJ2-5; v_call: TRBV27
cdr3_aa: CASSQGVLAGAQETQYF; cdr3_nt: TGCGCCAGCAGCCAGGGGGTTCTAGCGGGGGCCCAAGAGACCCAGTACTTC; d_call: TRBD2; clone_size: .; j_call: TRBJ2-5; v_call: TRBV4-1
cdr3_aa: CASSLRGARDEQYF; cdr3_nt: TGTGCCAGCAGCCTGCGGGGGGCGCGGGACGAGCAGTACTTC; d_call: TRBD2; clone_size: .; j_call: TRBJ2-7; v_call: TRBV5-6
cdr3_aa: CASSSHPSGSSDTQYF; cdr3_nt: TGTGCCAGCAGCTCCCATCCTAGCGGGAGTTCAGATACGCAGTATTTT; d_call: TRBD2; clone_size: .; j_call: TRBJ2-3; v_call: TRBV7-2
cdr3_aa: CASSPDSWTEAFF; cdr3_nt: TGTGCCAGCAGTCCAGACTCCTGGACTGAAGCTTTCTTT; d_call: .; clone_size: .; j_call: TRBJ1-1; v_call: TRBV2
cdr3_aa: CASRPETSPTYEQYF; cdr3_nt: TGTGCCAGCAGGCCGGAGACTAGCCCTACCTACGAGCAGTACTTC; d_call: TRBD2; clone_size: .; j_call: TRBJ2-7; v_call: TRBV27
cdr3_aa: CASTDETGGQYF; cdr3_nt: TGTGCCAGCACCGATGAAACAGGGGGCCAGTACTTC; d_call: TRBD1; clone_size: .; j_call: TRBJ2-5; v_call: TRBV6-5
cdr3_aa: CASSLVRLAGHNEQFF; cdr3_nt: TGTGCCAGCAGCTTAGTTAGGCTAGCGGGGCACAATGAGCAGTTCTTC; d_call: TRBD2; clone_size: once; j_call: TRBJ2-1; v_call: TRBV7-9
cdr3_aa: CASSQARTSGVYNEQFF; cdr3_nt: TGCGCCAGCAGCCAAGCCCGGACTAGCGGGGTCTACAATGAGCAGTTCTTC; d_call: TRBD2; clone_size: .; j_call: TRBJ2-1; v_call: TRBV4-1
cdr3_aa: CASSSVGLAVVGEQYF; cdr3_nt: TGTGCCAGCAGCTCCGTGGGACTAGCGGTTGTGGGTGAGCAGTACTTC; d_call: TRBD2; clone_size: .; j_call: TRBJ2-7; v_call: TRBV7-9
cdr3_aa: CASTTGGVQPQHF; cdr3_nt: TGTGCCAGCACCACCGGGGGAGTTCAGCCCCAGCATTTT; d_call: .; clone_size: .; j_call: TRBJ1-5; v_call: TRBV5-4
cdr3_aa: CATSRERNIQYF; cdr3_nt: TGTGCCACCAGCAGAGAGAGGAACATTCAGTACTTC; d_call: .; clone_size: .; j_call: TRBJ2-4; v_call: TRBV15
cdr3_aa: CASSLVFRGPQGYTF; cdr3_nt: TGTGCCAGCAGCTTAGTGTTCAGGGGGCCCCAAGGCTACACCTTC; d_call: TRBD1; clone_size: .; j_call: TRBJ1-2; v_call: TRBV7-9
cdr3_aa: CASSRTGGANTEAFF; cdr3_nt: TGTGCCAGCAGCCGGACAGGGGGCGCGAACACTGAAGCTTTCTTT; d_call: TRBD1; clone_size: .; j_call: TRBJ1-1; v_call: TRBV4-2
cdr3_aa: CASSPDRGGGYTF; cdr3_nt: TGTGCCAGCAGCCCCGACAGGGGTGGTGGCTACACCTTC; d_call: TRBD1; clone_size: few; j_call: TRBJ1-2; v_call: TRBV7-2
cdr3_aa: CASSPGTGDNEQFF; cdr3_nt: TGCGCCAGCAGCCCCGGGACAGGGGACAATGAGCAGTTCTTC; d_call: TRBD1; clone_size: .; j_call: TRBJ2-1; v_call: TRBV5-1
cdr3_aa: CASSYTSGEHNEQFF; cdr3_nt: TGTGCCAGCAGCTATACCTCGGGGGAGCACAATGAGCAGTTCTTC; d_call: .; clone_size: once; j_call: TRBJ2-1; v_call: TRBV7-9
cdr3_aa: CASSIGAASTDTQYF; cdr3_nt: TGTGCCAGTAGTATAGGGGCAGCTAGCACAGATACGCAGTATTTT; d_call: .; clone_size: .; j_call: TRBJ2-3; v_call: TRBV19
cdr3_aa: CAISGQDYEQYF; cdr3_nt: TGTGCCATCAGTGGACAGGACTACGAGCAGTACTTC; d_call: .; clone_size: .; j_call: TRBJ2-7; v_call: TRBV10-3
cdr3_aa: CASSESTTNYGYTF; cdr3_nt: TGTGCCAGCAGTGAGTCGACTACTAACTATGGCTACACCTTC; d_call: .; clone_size: .; j_call: TRBJ1-2; v_call: TRBV6-4
cdr3_aa: CASSDGLAGDYEQYF; cdr3_nt: TGTGCCAGCTCAGACGGACTAGCGGGAGACTACGAGCAGTACTTC; d_call: TRBD2; clone_size: .; j_call: TRBJ2-7; v_call: TRBV18
cdr3_aa: CASRRGPLYGYTF; cdr3_nt: TGTGCCAGCAGAAGGGGGCCGCTCTATGGCTACACCTTC; d_call: TRBD1; clone_size: .; j_call: TRBJ1-2; v_call: TRBV28
cdr3_aa: CASSQPGGDFTYEQYF; cdr3_nt: TGCGCCAGCAGCCAGCCCGGGGGAGACTTCACCTACGAGCAGTACTTC; d_call: .; clone_size: .; j_call: TRBJ2-7; v_call: TRBV4-3
cdr3_aa: CAWSLSYEQYF; cdr3_nt: TGTGCCTGGAGCCTTTCCTACGAGCAGTACTTC; d_call: .; clone_size: .; j_call: TRBJ2-7; v_call: TRBV30
cdr3_aa: CASSETGDNQPQHF; cdr3_nt: TGCGCCAGCAGTGAGACAGGGGACAATCAGCCCCAGCATTTT; d_call: TRBD1; clone_size: once; j_call: TRBJ1-5; v_call: TRBV10-2
cdr3_aa: CASSLARQGAKTQYF; cdr3_nt: TGTGCCAGCAGCTTAGCAAGACAGGGGGCGAAGACCCAGTACTTC; d_call: TRBD1; clone_size: .; j_call: TRBJ2-5; v_call: TRBV7-8
cdr3_aa: CATDGSVTDTQYF; cdr3_nt: TGTGCCACCGACGGTAGCGTAACAGATACGCAGTATTTT; d_call: .; clone_size: few; j_call: TRBJ2-3; v_call: TRBV28
cdr3_aa: CASSSWTGSQETQYF; cdr3_nt: TGTGCCAGCAGCTCCTGGACAGGGTCGCAAGAGACCCAGTACTTC; d_call: TRBD1; clone_size: .; j_call: TRBJ2-5; v_call: TRBV7-2
cdr3_aa: CASSLGGAKNIQYF; cdr3_nt: TGTGCCAGCAGCTTGGGCGGGGCCAAAAACATTCAGTACTTC; d_call: .; clone_size: .; j_call: TRBJ2-4; v_call: TRBV5-8
cdr3_aa: CASSKTGYEQYF; cdr3_nt: TGTGCCAGCAGCAAGACAGGGTACGAGCAGTACTTC; d_call: TRBD1; clone_size: .; j_call: TRBJ2-7; v_call: TRBV7-2
cdr3_aa: CASSGQSGSLHTDTQYF; cdr3_nt: TGTGCCAGCAGCGGACAGAGCGGGAGCCTCCACACAGATACGCAGTATTTT; d_call: TRBD2; clone_size: few; j_call: TRBJ2-3; v_call: TRBV9
cdr3_aa: CASSLGGAETQYF; cdr3_nt: TGTGCCAGCAGCTTAGGGGGAGCGGAGACCCAGTACTTC; d_call: .; clone_size: .; j_call: TRBJ2-5; v_call: TRBV11-2
cdr3_aa: CASSFSGGGYNEQFF; cdr3_nt: TGTGCCAGCAGCTTTAGCGGGGGAGGTTACAATGAGCAGTTCTTC; d_call: TRBD2; clone_size: once; j_call: TRBJ2-1; v_call: TRBV11-2
cdr3_aa: CASKVAGGSYEQYF; cdr3_nt: TGTGCCAGCAAAGTAGCGGGGGGTTCCTACGAGCAGTACTTC; d_call: TRBD2; clone_size: .; j_call: TRBJ2-7; v_call: TRBV6-1